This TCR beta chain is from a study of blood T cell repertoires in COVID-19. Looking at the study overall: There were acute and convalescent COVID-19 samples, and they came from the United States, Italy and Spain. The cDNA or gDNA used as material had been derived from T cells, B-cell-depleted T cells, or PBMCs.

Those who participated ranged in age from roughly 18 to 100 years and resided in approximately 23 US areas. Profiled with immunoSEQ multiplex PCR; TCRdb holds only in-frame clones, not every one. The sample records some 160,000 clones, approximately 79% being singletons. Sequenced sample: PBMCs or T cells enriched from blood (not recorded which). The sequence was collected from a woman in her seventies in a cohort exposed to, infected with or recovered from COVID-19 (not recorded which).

The DNA for the CDR3 is TGCGCCAGCAGCCAACCCCACCGGCGGGAGGGCCGGGATGAGCAGTTCTTC. As protein: CASSQPHRREGRDEQFF. V gene TRBV4-1 combines with J gene TRBJ2-1, with 9 bases aligning to TRBD2. This CDR3 is built from 17 residues. Germline V CDR1 and CDR2: MGHRA, YSYEKL. The trim removed 2 bases at V and 8 bases at J, leaving 13 bases unmatched.